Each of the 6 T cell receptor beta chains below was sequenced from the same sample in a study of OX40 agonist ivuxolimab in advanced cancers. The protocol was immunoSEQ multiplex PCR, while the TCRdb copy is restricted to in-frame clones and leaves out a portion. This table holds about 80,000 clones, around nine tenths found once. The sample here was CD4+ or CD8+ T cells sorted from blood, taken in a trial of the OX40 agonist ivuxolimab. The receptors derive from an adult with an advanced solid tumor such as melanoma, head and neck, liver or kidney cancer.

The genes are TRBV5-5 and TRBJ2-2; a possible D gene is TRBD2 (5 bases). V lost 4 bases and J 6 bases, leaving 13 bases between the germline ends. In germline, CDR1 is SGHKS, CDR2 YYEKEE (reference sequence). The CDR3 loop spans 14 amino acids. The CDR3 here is CASSLRENAGELFF. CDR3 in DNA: TGTGCCAGCAGCCTCCGGGAAAACGCCGGGGAGCTGTTTTTT. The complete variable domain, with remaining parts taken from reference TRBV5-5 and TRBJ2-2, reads DAGVTQSPTHLIKTRGQQVTLRCSPISGHKSVSWYQQVLGQGPQFIFQYYEKEERGRGNFPDRFSARQFPNYSSELNVNALLLGDSALYLCASSLRENAGELFFGEGSRLTVL.

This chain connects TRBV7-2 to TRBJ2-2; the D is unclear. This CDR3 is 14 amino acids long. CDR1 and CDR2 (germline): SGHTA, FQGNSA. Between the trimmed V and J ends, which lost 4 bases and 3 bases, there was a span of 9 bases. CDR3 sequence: CASSSGLHTGELFF. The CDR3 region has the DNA TGTGCCAGCAGCTCCGGGTTGCACACCGGGGAGCTGTTTTTT.

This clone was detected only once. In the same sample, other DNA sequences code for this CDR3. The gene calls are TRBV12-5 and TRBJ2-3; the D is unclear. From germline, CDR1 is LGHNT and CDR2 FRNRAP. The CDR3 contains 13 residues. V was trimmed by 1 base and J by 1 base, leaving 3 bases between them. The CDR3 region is CASGLGGTDTQYF. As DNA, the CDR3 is TGTGCTAGTGGTTTGGGGGGCACAGATACGCAGTATTTT.

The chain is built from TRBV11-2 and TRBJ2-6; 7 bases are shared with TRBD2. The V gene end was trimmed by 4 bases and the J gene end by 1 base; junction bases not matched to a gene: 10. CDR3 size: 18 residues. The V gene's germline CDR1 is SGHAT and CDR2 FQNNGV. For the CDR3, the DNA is TGTGCCAGCAGCTCCCGAGGGAGCGGGGCGTCTGGGGCCAACGTCCTGACTTTC. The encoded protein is CASSSRGSGASGANVLTF.

The CDR3 reads CASSSYRGRRRQFF. CDR3 DNA sequence: TGTGCCAGCAGCTCATATCGGGGCAGGCGACGGCAGTTCTTC. The V call is TRBV11-2, the J call TRBJ2-1; D could derive from TRBD1 or TRBD2 (5 bases each). Trimming pared 4 bases from V and 12 bases from J, leaving 19 bases between. Germline values: CDR1 SGHAT, CDR2 FQNNGV. CDR3 length equals 14 residues.

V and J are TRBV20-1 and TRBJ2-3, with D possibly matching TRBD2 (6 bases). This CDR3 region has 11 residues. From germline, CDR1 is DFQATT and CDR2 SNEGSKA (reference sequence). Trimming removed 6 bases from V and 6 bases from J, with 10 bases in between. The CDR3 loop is CSARLEDTQYF. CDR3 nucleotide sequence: TGCAGTGCGAGACTAGAGGATACGCAGTATTTT.